Below are 20 T cell receptor beta chains sequenced from a single sample in a study of blood T cell repertoires in COVID-19 (dated by TCRdb to 2020 to 2022). Library construction relied on the immunoSEQ multiplex PCR assay. The source is immuneACCESS, and TCRdb retained only in-frame sequences with V and J called. Part of the clones is not carried over; for the studies checked, unresolved V genes explain less than half of this, and the remainder is unexplained. The table for this sample lists around 160,000 clones; about 86% of them were counted only once. Of the sample, over 0.85% falls within the top ten clones. Sequencing was performed on peripheral blood. The receptors were sampled from a man aged 18 to 30 with acute or convalescent COVID-19.

The V call is TRBV5-8, the J call TRBJ2-6; 8 bases fit TRBD2. V lost 2 bases and J lost 0; bases outside the gene matches: 4. Germline lookup yields CDR1 SGHTS and CDR2 YDEGEE. This CDR3 spans 17 amino acids. The CDR3 reads CASSFKLAASGANVLTF. In DNA form, the CDR3 reads TGTGCCAGCAGCTTTAAACTAGCGGCCTCTGGGGCCAACGTCCTGACTTTC.

V gene TRBV6-5 combines with J gene TRBJ1-2, with D uncertain. The CDR3 is made up of 12 amino acids. Trimming left V 6 bases short and J 5 bases short, with 10 bases between. Germline assignment: CDR1 MNHEY and CDR2 SVGAGI. CDR3 residues: CASSTVIYGYTF. CDR3 DNA sequence: TGTGCCAGCAGCACAGTAATTTATGGCTACACCTTC.

This clone has just a few counts. The V gene is TRBV7-3, the J gene TRBJ2-7; maybe TRBD2 (6 bases). V was shortened by 2 bases and J by 9 bases, with 8 bases between the two germline ends. The CDR3 length is 11 residues. In germline, CDR1 is SGHTA, CDR2 FQGTGA. The CDR3 loop reads CASSLRRGQYV. In nucleotides, the CDR3 is TGTGCCAGCAGCTTACGGAGGGGGCAGTACGTC.

Concerning this clone itself: Mismatch with germline at one junction end may stem from a read error. This chain connects TRBV19 to TRBJ1-1; 11 bases agree with TRBD1. CDR1 is LNHDA, CDR2 SQIVND, per germline (reference sequence). The CDR3 loop spans 18 amino acids. In DNA form, the CDR3 reads TGTGCCAGTAGCATAGGACAGGGGGCCTCCGGAGGGAACACTGAAGCTTTCTTT. As protein: CASSIGQGASGGNTEAFF.

The chain combines TRBV5-1 with TRBJ2-2; 7 bases align to TRBD2. The CDR3 has 16 residues. From germline, CDR1 is SGHRS and CDR2 YFSETQ. The V and J ends lost 1 base and 1 base, in that order; junction bases with no gene match: 4. The CDR3 spells CASSLLQRGNTGELFF. The CDR3 nucleotides are TGCGCCAGCAGCTTGCTACAGCGGGGGAACACCGGGGAGCTGTTTTTT.

A note on this clone: This sample includes further DNA sequences coding for the same CDR3. J is TRBJ1-4 and V is TRBV7-2; no definite D call. Germline CDR1 and CDR2: SGHTA and FQGNSA. The CDR3 runs 15 residues. The ends were cut back, 6 bases at V and 8 bases at J, with 19 bases in the middle. CDR3 sequence (DNA): TGTGCCAGCAGTCCCAACGGAGGTCTGGGGGAAAAACTGTTTTTT. Translated: CASSPNGGLGEKLFF.

The V gene is TRBV2, the J gene TRBJ1-4, with D tentatively TRBD1 (5 bases). V lost 4 bases and J lost 7, with 10 bases in between. The length of the CDR3 is 13 residues. Germline V gene data show CDR1 as SNHLY and CDR2 as FYNNEI. CDR3 DNA: TGTGCCAGCAGTGTTGGGGGGTTTGAAAAACTGTTTTTT. Its translation is CASSVGGFEKLFF.

The V gene is TRBV25-1, the J gene TRBJ2-6; D call uncertain. The CDR3 is 16 amino acids. Deletions cut 3 bases from V and 0 bases from J, with 9 bases between. The germline V gene has CDR1 MGHDK and CDR2 SYGVNS. CDR3 amino acids: CASSEQESSGANVLTF. CDR3 in DNA: TGTGCCAGCAGTGAGCAGGAAAGCTCTGGGGCCAACGTCCTGACTTTC.

J is TRBJ1-6 and V is TRBV30, with no clear D. Germline V lookup: CDR1 GTSNPN, CDR2 SVGIG (reference sequence). This CDR3 is built from 12 residues. The V end was cut by 5 bases, the J end by 5 bases, with 7 bases between. CDR3 nucleotides: TGTGCCTGGGCGAGGGATAATTCACCCCTCCACTTT. Its translation: CAWARDNSPLHF.

The rearrangement links TRBV19 to TRBJ1-6, with 7 bases lining up with TRBD1. The CDR3 has 18 amino acids. Trimming cost V 5 bases and J 2 bases; bases outside gene matches: 12. The germline V gene encodes CDR1 LNHDA and CDR2 SQIVND (reference sequence). The CDR3 DNA is TGTGCCAGTAGTGACAGGGCGAAGGGGAGCGCCTATAATTCACCCCTCCACTTT. It codes for CASSDRAKGSAYNSPLHF.

The chain is built from TRBV6-6 and TRBJ1-1, with D maybe TRBD1 (5 bases). The CDR3 has 14 residues. Per germline, CDR1 MNHNY and CDR2 SVGAGI (reference sequence). V gave up 5 bases and J gave up 1 base, with 11 bases separating them. As DNA, the CDR3 is TGTGCCAGCAGTCCGACAGTCCAGAACACTGAAGCTTTCTTT. This translates into CASSPTVQNTEAFF.

This sequence joins TRBV27 and TRBJ2-7, with D unclear. The germline V gene has CDR1 MNHEY and CDR2 SMNVEV (reference sequence). CDR3 size: 13 residues. V was pared by 5 bases and J by 4 bases, with 12 bases between. CDR3 bases: TGTGCCAGCAGTCCCCCCTCCGGGTACGAGCAGTACTTC. Protein sequence: CASSPPSGYEQYF.

The chain couples TRBV7-2 to TRBJ2-5; 10 bases fit TRBD2. Germline loops: CDR1 SGHTA, CDR2 FQGNSA. The CDR3 is 16 amino acids. V was clipped by 5 bases and J by 5 bases; unmatched bases: 11. The CDR3 loop reads CASSQVVTTSGETQYF. In DNA, the CDR3 is TGTGCCAGCAGCCAGGTAGTAACGACTAGCGGGGAGACCCAGTACTTC.

The V call is TRBV19, the J call TRBJ1-5; D is undetermined. The germline CDR1 and CDR2 sequences are LNHDA and SQIVND (reference sequence). This CDR3 is 15 amino acids long. V lost 3 bases and J lost 5, with 14 bases in between. This CDR3 reads CASSISDNLDQPQHF. The CDR3 DNA follows: TGTGCCAGTAGTATCTCAGACAACTTGGATCAGCCCCAGCATTTT.

The chain is built from TRBV12-5 and TRBJ2-2; D possibly corresponds to TRBD2 (5 bases). The V end lost 0 bases, the J end lost 2 bases, and 19 bases lay between the germline ends. CDR1 is LGHNT and CDR2 is FRNRAP in the germline V gene. The CDR3 runs 19 residues. CDR3 sequence (DNA): TGTGCTAGTGGTTTGGTTCGGGATGGTCAGGTCATTAACACCGGGGAGCTGTTTTTT. Translation: CASGLVRDGQVINTGELFF.

The genes are TRBV12-5 and TRBJ1-5; 8 bases line up with TRBD1. This CDR3 spans 14 amino acids. Germline V CDR1 and CDR2: LGHNT, FRNRAP. With 6 bases clipped from V and 4 bases from J, the junction kept 5 bases outside the gene matches. CDR3 bases: TGTGCTAGTGGCGGCGGACAGGGAAATCAGCCCCAGCATTTT. It is translated as CASGGGQGNQPQHF.

The chain couples TRBV30 to TRBJ2-1; TRBD1 aligns across 8 bases. V lost 4 bases to trimming and J lost 7 bases; unmatched junction nucleotides: 9. This CDR3 region has 14 residues. CDR1 GTSNPN and CDR2 SVGIG come from the germline V gene (reference sequence). CDR3 region: CAWNLGRGQNEQFF. The CDR3 bases are TGTGCCTGGAATCTGGGCAGGGGGCAAAATGAGCAGTTCTTC. Full variable domain (rest looked up from reference TRBV30 and TRBJ2-1): SQTIHQWPATLVQPVGSPLSLECTVEGTSNPNLYWYRQAAGRGLQLLFYSVGIGQISSEVPQNLSASRPQDRQFILSSKKLLLSDSGFYLCAWNLGRGQNEQFFGPGTRLTVL.

The genes are TRBV5-1 and TRBJ1-6; 9 bases match TRBD1. The CDR3 extends over 14 amino acids. V gave up 4 bases and J gave up 10 bases; unmatched junction bases: 6. Looked up from germline, CDR1 is SGHRS and CDR2 is YFSETQ. This CDR3 is CASSAGQGSSPLHF. The DNA of the CDR3 is TGCGCCAGCAGCGCGGGACAGGGAAGCTCACCCCTCCACTTT.

CDR3 nucleotides: TGTGCCAGCAGCGTTCCAGGGGGCGAAGCTTTCTTT. Protein: CASSVPGGEAFF. V usage is TRBV4-2 and J usage is TRBJ1-1; 8 bases are shared with TRBD1. V shed 5 bases and J 8 bases; nucleotides not matched to a gene: 4. The CDR3 spans 12 residues. Per germline, CDR1 LGHNA and CDR2 YNFKEQ.

This clone is a singleton in its sample. The chain has TRBV7-6 and TRBJ2-2; the match to TRBD1 covers 9 bases. V was clipped by 6 bases and J by 5 bases; unmatched bases: 13. Germline loops: CDR1 SGHVS, CDR2 FNYEAQ. The CDR3 contains 17 residues. CDR3 protein: CASSLTWYRGLTGELFF. In nucleotides, the CDR3 is TGTGCCAGCAGTCTCACGTGGTACAGGGGGCTAACCGGGGAGCTGTTTTTT.